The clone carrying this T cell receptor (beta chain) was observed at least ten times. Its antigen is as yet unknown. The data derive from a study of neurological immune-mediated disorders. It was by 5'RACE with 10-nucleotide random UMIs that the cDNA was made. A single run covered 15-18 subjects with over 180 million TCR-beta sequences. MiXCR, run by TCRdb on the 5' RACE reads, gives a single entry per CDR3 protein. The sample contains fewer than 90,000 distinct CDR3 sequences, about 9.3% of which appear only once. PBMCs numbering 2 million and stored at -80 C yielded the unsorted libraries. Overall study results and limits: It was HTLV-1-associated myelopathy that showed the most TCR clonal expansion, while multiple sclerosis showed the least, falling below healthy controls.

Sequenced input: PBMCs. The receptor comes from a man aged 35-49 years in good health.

The CDR3 DNA reads as TGTGCCAGCAGTCAGGGGGCGGCTGAAGCTTTCTTT. This translates into CASSQGAAEAFF. The chain is built from TRBV12-3 or TRBV12-4 and TRBJ1-1; 8 bases are a match to TRBD1. The ends lost 5 bases at V and 6 bases at J; junction bases unmatched: 2. The CDR3 runs 12 residues.